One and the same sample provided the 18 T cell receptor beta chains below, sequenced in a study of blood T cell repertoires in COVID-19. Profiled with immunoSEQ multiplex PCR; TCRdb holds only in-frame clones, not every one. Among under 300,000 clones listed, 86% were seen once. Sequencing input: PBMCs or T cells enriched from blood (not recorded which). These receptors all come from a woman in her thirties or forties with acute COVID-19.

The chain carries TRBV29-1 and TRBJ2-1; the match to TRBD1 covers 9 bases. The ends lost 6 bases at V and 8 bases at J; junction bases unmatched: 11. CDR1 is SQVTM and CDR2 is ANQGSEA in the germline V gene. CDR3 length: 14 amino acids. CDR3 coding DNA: TGCAGCGTATTACCGGGACAGGGACGCGATGAGCAGTTCTTC. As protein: CSVLPGQGRDEQFF.

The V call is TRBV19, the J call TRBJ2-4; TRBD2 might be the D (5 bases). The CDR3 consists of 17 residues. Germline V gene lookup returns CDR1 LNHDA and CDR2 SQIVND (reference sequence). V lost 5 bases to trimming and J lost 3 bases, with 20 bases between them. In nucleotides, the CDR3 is TGTGCCAGTAGTTCAAGGACTTCCGTTAGGGACAAAAACATTCAGTACTTC. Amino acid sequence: CASSSRTSVRDKNIQYF.

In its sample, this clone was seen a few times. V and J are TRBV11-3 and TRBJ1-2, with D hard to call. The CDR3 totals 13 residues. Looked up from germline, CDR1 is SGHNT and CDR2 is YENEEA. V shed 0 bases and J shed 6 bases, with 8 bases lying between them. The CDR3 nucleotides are TGTGCCAGCAGCTTAGAGGGGAGGGATGGCTACACCTTC. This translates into CASSLEGRDGYTF. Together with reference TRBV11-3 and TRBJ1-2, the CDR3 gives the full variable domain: EAGVVQSPRYKIIEKKQPVAFWCNPISGHNTLYWYLQNLGQGPELLIRYENEEAVDDSQLPKDRFSAERLKGVDSTLKIQPAELGDSAVYLCASSLEGRDGYTFGSGTRLTVV.

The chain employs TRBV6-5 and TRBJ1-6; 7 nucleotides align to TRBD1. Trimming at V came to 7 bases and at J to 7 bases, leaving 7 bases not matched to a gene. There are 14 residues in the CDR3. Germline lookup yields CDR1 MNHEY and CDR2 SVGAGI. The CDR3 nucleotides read TGTGCCAGCACCCCCCGACAGGGCAATTCACCCCTCCACTTT. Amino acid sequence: CASTPRQGNSPLHF.

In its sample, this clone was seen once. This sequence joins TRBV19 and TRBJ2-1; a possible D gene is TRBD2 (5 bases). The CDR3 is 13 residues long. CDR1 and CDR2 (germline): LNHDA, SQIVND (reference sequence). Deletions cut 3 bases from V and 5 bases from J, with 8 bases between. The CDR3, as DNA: TGTGCCAGTAGTATTGTCGGGGACAATGAGCAGTTCTTC. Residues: CASSIVGDNEQFF.

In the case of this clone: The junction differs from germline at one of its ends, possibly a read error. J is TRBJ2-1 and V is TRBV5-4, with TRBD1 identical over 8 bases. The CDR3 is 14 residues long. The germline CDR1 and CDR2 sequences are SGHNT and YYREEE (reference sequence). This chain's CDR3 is CASSFPLETGAPVF. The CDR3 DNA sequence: TGTGCCAGCAGCTTCCCCCTCGAGACAGGGGCCCCGGTCTTC.

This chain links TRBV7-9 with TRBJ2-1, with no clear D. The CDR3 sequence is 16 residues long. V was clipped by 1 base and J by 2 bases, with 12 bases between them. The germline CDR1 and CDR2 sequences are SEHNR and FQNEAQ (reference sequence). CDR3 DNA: TGTGCCAGCAGCTTAGGGTACCGCGCCGCCTACAATGAGCAGTTCTTC. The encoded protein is CASSLGYRAAYNEQFF.

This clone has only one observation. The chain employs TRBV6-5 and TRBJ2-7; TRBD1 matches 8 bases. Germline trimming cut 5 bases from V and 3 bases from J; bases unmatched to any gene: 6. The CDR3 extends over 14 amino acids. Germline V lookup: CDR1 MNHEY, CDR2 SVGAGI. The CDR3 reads CASSPGTGSYEQYF. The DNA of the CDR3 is TGTGCCAGCAGTCCCGGGACAGGAAGCTACGAGCAGTACTTC.

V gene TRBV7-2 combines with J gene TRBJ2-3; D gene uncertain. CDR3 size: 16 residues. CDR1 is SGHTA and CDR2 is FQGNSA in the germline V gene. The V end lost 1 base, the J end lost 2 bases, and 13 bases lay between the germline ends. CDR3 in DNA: TGTGCCAGCAGCTTAGAAGTCTTGGCTTTCACAGATACGCAGTATTTT. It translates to CASSLEVLAFTDTQYF.

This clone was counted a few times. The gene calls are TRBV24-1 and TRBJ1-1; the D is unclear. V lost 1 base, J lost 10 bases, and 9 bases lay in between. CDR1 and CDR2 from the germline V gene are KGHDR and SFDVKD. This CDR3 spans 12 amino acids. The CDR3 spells CATSDFSGSAFF. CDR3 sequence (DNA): TGTGCCACCAGTGATTTTTCGGGGTCAGCTTTCTTT.

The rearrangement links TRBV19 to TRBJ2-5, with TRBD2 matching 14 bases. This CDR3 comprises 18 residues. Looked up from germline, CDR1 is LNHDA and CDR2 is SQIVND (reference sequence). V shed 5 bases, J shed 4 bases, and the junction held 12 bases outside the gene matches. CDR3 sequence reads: CASSLGTSGRFVLETQYF. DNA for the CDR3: TGTGCCAGTAGTCTCGGGACTAGCGGGAGATTTGTACTAGAGACCCAGTACTTC.

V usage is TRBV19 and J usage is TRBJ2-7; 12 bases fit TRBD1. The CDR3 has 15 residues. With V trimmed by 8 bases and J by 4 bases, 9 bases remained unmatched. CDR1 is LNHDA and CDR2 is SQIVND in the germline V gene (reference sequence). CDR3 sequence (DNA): TGTGCCAGTCAACCCGGGACAGGGGGCCGATACGAGCAGTACTTC. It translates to CASQPGTGGRYEQYF.

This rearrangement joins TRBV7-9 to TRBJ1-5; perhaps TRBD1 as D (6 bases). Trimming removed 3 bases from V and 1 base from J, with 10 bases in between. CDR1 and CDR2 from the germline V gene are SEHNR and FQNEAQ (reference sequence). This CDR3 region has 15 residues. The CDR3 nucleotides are TGTGCCAGCAGCTTCCAGGGGACGAGCAATCAGCCCCAGCATTTT. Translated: CASSFQGTSNQPQHF.

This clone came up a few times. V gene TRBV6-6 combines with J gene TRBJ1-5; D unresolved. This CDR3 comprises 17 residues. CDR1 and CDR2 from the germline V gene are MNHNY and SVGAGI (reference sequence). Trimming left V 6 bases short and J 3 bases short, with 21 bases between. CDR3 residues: CASSRSFRREINQPQHF. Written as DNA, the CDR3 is TGTGCCAGCAGCCGATCCTTCAGGCGGGAAATCAATCAGCCCCAGCATTTT.

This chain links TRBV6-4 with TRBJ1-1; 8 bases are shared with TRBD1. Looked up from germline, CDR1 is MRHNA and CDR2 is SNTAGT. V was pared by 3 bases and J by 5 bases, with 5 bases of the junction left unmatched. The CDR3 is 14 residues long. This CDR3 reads CASSELTGETEAFF. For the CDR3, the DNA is TGTGCCAGCAGTGAGCTGACAGGGGAGACTGAAGCTTTCTTT.

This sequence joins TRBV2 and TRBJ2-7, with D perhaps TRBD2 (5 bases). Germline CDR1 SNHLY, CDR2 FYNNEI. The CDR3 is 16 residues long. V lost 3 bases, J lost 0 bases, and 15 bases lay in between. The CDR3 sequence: CASSDKTIGVSYEQYF. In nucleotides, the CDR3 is TGTGCCAGCAGTGATAAGACTATCGGGGTCTCCTACGAGCAGTACTTC.

CDR3 nucleotide sequence: TGTGCCAGCAGCCGGGGACAGGTGGATACGCAGTATTTT. Amino acids: CASSRGQVDTQYF. The genes are TRBV13 and TRBJ2-3, with 8 positions matching TRBD1. The trim removed 5 bases at V and 6 bases at J, leaving 4 bases unmatched. Germline CDR1 PRHDT, CDR2 FYEKMQ (reference sequence). The CDR3 spans 13 residues.

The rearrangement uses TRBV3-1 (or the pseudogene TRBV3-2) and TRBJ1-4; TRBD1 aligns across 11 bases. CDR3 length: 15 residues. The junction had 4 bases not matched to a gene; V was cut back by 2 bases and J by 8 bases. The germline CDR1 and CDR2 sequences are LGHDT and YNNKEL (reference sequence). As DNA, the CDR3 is TGTGCCAGCAGCCAACGGACAGGGGGCAACGAAAAACTGTTTTTT. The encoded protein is CASSQRTGGNEKLFF.